The present entry profiles one T cell receptor (beta chain) with its context. This record comes from a study of T cell responses to AZD1222 COVID-19 vaccine. The CDR3 is made up of 13 amino acids. CDR1 and CDR2 (germline): MNHEY, SVGEGT. V lost 5 bases to trimming and J lost 8 bases; unmatched junction nucleotides: 4. TCRdb's copy holds only in-frame clones and misses some; the assay was immunoSEQ multiplex PCR. The sample carries some 130,000 clones, about 90% recorded once. The receptor's source is an adult in good health. The chain has TRBV6-2 or TRBV6-3 and TRBJ1-4, with 8 positions matching TRBD1. The source was peripheral blood, collected on day 0 of AZD1222 vaccination. In DNA form, the CDR3 reads TGTGCCAGCAGTGCGACAGGGGACGAAAAACTGTTTTTT. It encodes CASSATGDEKLFF.